Below are 15 T cell receptor beta chains sequenced from a single sample in a study of coeliac disease. Produced via immunoSEQ multiplex PCR; TCRdb's table is partial and in-frame only. This table holds thousands of clones, about 61% found once. The sequenced material came from lamina propria lymphocytes from the gut. The receptors were sampled from a woman in her 70s with celiac disease.

The chain uses TRBV7-9 and TRBJ1-5; TRBD1 matches 9 bases. The CDR3 is 16 amino acids. Germline V gives CDR1 SEHNR, CDR2 FQNEAQ (reference sequence). Unmatched junction bases numbered 3, after V lost 0 bases and J lost 3 bases. This chain's CDR3 is CASSLAGQGFNQPQHF. CDR3 nucleotide sequence: TGTGCCAGCAGCTTAGCGGGACAGGGCTTCAATCAGCCCCAGCATTTT. The entire variable domain, with the rest obtained from reference TRBV7-9 and TRBJ1-5, is as follows: DTGVSQNPRHKITKRGQNVTFRCDPISEHNRLYWYRQTLGQGPEFLTYFQNEAQLEKSRLLSDRFSAERPKGSFSTLEIQRTEQGDSAMYLCASSLAGQGFNQPQHFGDGTRLSIL.

The chain joins TRBV7-9 to TRBJ2-1, with 11 bases aligning to TRBD1. Germline trimming cut 5 bases from V and 6 bases from J; bases unmatched to any gene: 6. The CDR3 length is 15 residues. CDR1 is SEHNR, CDR2 FQNEAQ, per germline (reference sequence). The CDR3 nucleotides are TGTGCCAGCAGCCCCCCCGGGACAGGGGGCAATGAGCAGTTCTTC. Translated: CASSPPGTGGNEQFF.

The sample holds a few counts of this clone. The rearrangement links TRBV11-2 to TRBJ2-7; a weak D match, TRBD2 (6 bases). The CDR3 has 12 amino acids. With 4 bases removed from V and 13 bases from J, the gap between germline ends came to 17 bases. Germline assignment: CDR1 SGHAT and CDR2 FQNNGV. CDR3: CASSYNPSGDYF. In DNA form, the CDR3 reads TGTGCCAGCAGCTACAACCCTTCGGGGGACTACTTC.

The chain links TRBV6-1 to TRBJ2-5; D not certain. Germline V gene lookup returns CDR1 MNHNS and CDR2 SASEGT. V was trimmed by 2 bases and J by 7 bases, leaving 8 bases between them. CDR3 length equals 12 residues. Here the CDR3 reads CASSELGVTQYF. In nucleotides, the CDR3 is TGTGCCAGCAGTGAACTTGGAGTGACCCAGTACTTC.

The chain is built from TRBV11-2 and TRBJ2-5; 7 bases match TRBD2. With 2 bases clipped from V and 2 bases from J, the junction kept 8 bases outside the gene matches. The CDR3 covers 16 residues. Looked up from germline, CDR1 is SGHAT and CDR2 is FQNNGV. CDR3 sequence reads: CASSLPPAGWQETQYF. In DNA form, the CDR3 reads TGTGCCAGCAGCTTACCCCCAGCGGGGTGGCAAGAGACCCAGTACTTC.

This clone was observed once. V and J are TRBV7-2 and TRBJ2-1; 13 bases line up with TRBD2. After removal of 1 base from V and 2 bases from J, the junction contained 5 bases not matched to a gene. The CDR3 has 18 residues. The V gene's germline CDR1 is SGHTA and CDR2 FQGNSA. CDR3: CASSLVRLAGGTYNEQFF. CDR3 nucleotide sequence: TGTGCCAGCAGCTTAGTACGACTAGCGGGGGGTACCTACAATGAGCAGTTCTTC.

The chain has TRBV7-9 and TRBJ2-7, with 7 bases matching TRBD2. The CDR3 is 18 residues long. V lost 0 bases to trimming and J lost 3 bases; unmatched junction nucleotides: 14. Looked up from germline, CDR1 is SEHNR and CDR2 is FQNEAQ (reference sequence). CDR3 DNA: TGTGCCAGCAGCTTAGCAGCGTGGGAGGGGATAGTCCACTACGAGCAGTACTTC. Residues: CASSLAAWEGIVHYEQYF.

The J gene is TRBJ2-5, the V gene TRBV30; 16 positions match TRBD2. V shed 2 bases and J 5 bases; nucleotides not matched to a gene: 8. The CDR3 loop spans 17 amino acids. Germline V gives CDR1 GTSNPN, CDR2 SVGIG (reference sequence). The CDR3 is CAWSPGLAGGPRETQYF. In DNA form, the CDR3 reads TGTGCCTGGAGTCCGGGACTAGCGGGGGGGCCTCGGGAGACCCAGTACTTC.

V and J are TRBV7-9 and TRBJ2-5; 7 positions match TRBD1. Trimming took 3 bases from V and 3 from J; bases not matched to a gene: 7. The germline V gene has CDR1 SEHNR and CDR2 FQNEAQ (reference sequence). The CDR3 extends over 15 amino acids. CDR3 in amino acids: CASSFFPTGEETQYF. CDR3 sequence (DNA): TGTGCCAGCAGCTTTTTCCCAACAGGGGAAGAGACCCAGTACTTC.

This clone has just a few counts. The chain is built from TRBV7-9 and TRBJ1-2, with D possibly matching TRBD1 (5 bases). The CDR3 is 13 amino acids. V was cut by 5 bases and J by 5 bases, with 12 bases left in between. CDR1 is SEHNR, CDR2 FQNEAQ, per germline (reference sequence). The CDR3 DNA reads TGTGCCAGCAGCCCTGGGGCCTCATATGGCTACACCTTC. This codes for CASSPGASYGYTF.

The chain is built from TRBV7-8 and TRBJ2-5; the D gene is possibly TRBD1 (6 bases). Germline V gene sequence: CDR1 SGHVS, CDR2 FQNEAQ. Trimming removed 5 bases at V and 7 bases at J, with 17 bases between. The CDR3 has 14 amino acids. CDR3 sequence reads: CASSGPGAPGTQYF. In DNA form, the CDR3 reads TGTGCCAGCAGCGGACCAGGGGCCCCCGGGACCCAGTACTTC.

The chain employs TRBV11-2 and TRBJ2-2; 9 bases align to TRBD2. This CDR3 contains 15 residues. Germline V gives CDR1 SGHAT, CDR2 FQNNGV. V was pared by 3 bases and J by 6 bases, with 5 bases of the junction left unmatched. The CDR3 coding sequence is TGTGCCAGCAGCTTGGCGGGGGGGCTCTCCGGGGAGCTGTTTTTT. This sequence encodes CASSLAGGLSGELFF.

V usage is TRBV28 and J usage is TRBJ2-7; 9 bases are shared with TRBD1. This CDR3 comprises 15 residues. J gave up 0 bases and V 5 bases, and 5 bases lay outside the gene matches. Germline loops: CDR1 MDHEN, CDR2 SYDVKM. The CDR3 region has the DNA TGTGCCAGCAGTGTCCGGGACAGGGCCTCCTACGAGCAGTACTTC. Its translation is CASSVRDRASYEQYF.

The rearrangement joins TRBV4-3 to TRBJ1-1, with D hard to call. Germline CDR1 reads LGHNA; CDR2 reads YSLEER. The CDR3 is 13 residues long. Trimming took 4 bases from V and 1 from J, leaving 7 bases between them. The CDR3 DNA is TGCGCCAGCAGCCTACAACAGAACACTGAAGCTTTCTTT. Amino acid sequence: CASSLQQNTEAFF.

The sample holds one count of this clone. The chain couples TRBV27 to TRBJ2-5, with TRBD2 identical over 9 bases. Germline lookup yields CDR1 MNHEY and CDR2 SMNVEV (reference sequence). The CDR3 has 18 residues. The ends lost 0 bases at V and 4 bases at J; junction bases unmatched: 12. This CDR3 is CASSLSWSGGGALETQYF. The CDR3 DNA reads TGTGCCAGCAGTTTATCGTGGTCTGGCGGGGGGGCCCTAGAGACCCAGTACTTC.